The 18 T cell receptor beta chains reported below all come from one sample, sequenced in a study of sequential checkpoint blockade in melanoma. The method was immunoSEQ multiplex PCR; TCRdb's version includes in-frame clones alone and lacks a portion of them. Altogether roughly 6,100 clones are present, about 19% being singletons, with the ten largest covering around 17%. This sample's treatment: randomized to nivolumab then ipilimumab (arm A) or the reverse (arm B). The starting material was tumor tissue (inferred from file names), obtained from a patient given nivolumab and ipilimumab in sequence. The receptors shown here come from a human donor with melanoma.

This clone was found many times. The chain employs TRBV11-3 and TRBJ2-3, with D perhaps matching TRBD1 or TRBD2 (6 bases each). Germline values: CDR1 SGHNT, CDR2 YENEEA. The CDR3 is 15 amino acids. V was clipped by 3 bases and J by 3 bases, with 13 bases between them. The CDR3 region is CASSFGRGRTDTQYF. CDR3 nucleotide sequence: TGTGCCAGCAGCTTTGGCCGGGGGCGGACAGATACGCAGTATTTT.

This clone came up a few times. This chain uses TRBV6-8 with TRBJ1-1, with a tentative D call TRBD1 (6 bases). V gave up 0 bases and J gave up 2 bases, with 10 bases separating them. The CDR3 covers 15 residues. Germline V gene data show CDR1 as MNHGY and CDR2 as SAAAGT. The CDR3 sequence is CASSYSKGVNTEAFF. The CDR3 bases are TGTGCCAGCAGTTACTCGAAGGGGGTCAACACTGAAGCTTTCTTT.

The V and J genes are TRBV18 and TRBJ2-7, with 7 bases fitting TRBD1. V lost 5 bases and J lost 3; bases outside the gene matches: 10. CDR1 and CDR2 from the germline V gene are KGHSH and LQKENI. This CDR3 spans 15 amino acids. This chain's CDR3 is CASSAGTDSYYEQYF. CDR3 bases: TGTGCCAGCTCAGCCGGGACAGACTCTTACTACGAGCAGTACTTC.

The DNA for the CDR3 is TGCGCCAGCAGCTTGGCCGGGGGAGGGAGCACTGAAGCTTTCTTT. The encoded protein is CASSLAGGGSTEAFF. The chain employs TRBV5-1 and TRBJ1-1; possible D gene TRBD1, 5 bases. The germline CDR1 and CDR2 sequences are SGHRS and YFSETQ. This CDR3 region has 15 residues. V lost 0 bases and J 4 bases, leaving 13 bases between the germline ends.

This clone was detected only a few times. The DNA for the CDR3 is TGTGCCAGCAGTTATCTTAGCGGGACGCTCTCCTACGAGCAGTACTTC. Translated: CASSYLSGTLSYEQYF. The chain uses TRBV6-8 and TRBJ2-7; 8 bases match TRBD2. The ends lost 3 bases at V and 0 bases at J; junction bases unmatched: 7. This CDR3 spans 16 amino acids. Germline CDR1 and CDR2: MNHGY and SAAAGT.

This clone was seen only a few times. The chain uses TRBV6-8 and TRBJ2-1; no clear D gene. V was trimmed by 5 bases and J by 2 bases, leaving 7 bases between them. Germline V gene sequence: CDR1 MNHGY, CDR2 SAAAGT. The CDR3 has 13 amino acids. Here the CDR3 DNA reads TGTGCCAGCAGTGATGCGGCCTACAATGAGCAGTTCTTC. Translated, it gives CASSDAAYNEQFF.

This chain joins TRBV5-1 and TRBJ2-2; D not resolved. The V gene's germline CDR1 is SGHRS and CDR2 YFSETQ. V dropped 0 bases and J dropped 2 bases, with 8 bases sitting between them. This CDR3 has 15 amino acids. The CDR3 DNA is TGCGCCAGCAGCTTGGCCAACAGCAACACCGGGGAGCTGTTTTTT. It encodes CASSLANSNTGELFF.

This chain links TRBV7-7 with TRBJ2-2; tentatively, D is TRBD1 (6 bases). V lost 5 bases, J lost 3 bases, and 16 bases lay in between. The CDR3 extends over 16 amino acids. Germline CDR1 SSHAT, CDR2 FNYEAQ (reference sequence). The CDR3 nucleotides are TGTGCCAGCAGCCGTTCCAGGGGAAAGGACACCGGGGAGCTGTTTTTT. Translation: CASSRSRGKDTGELFF. The entire variable domain, with the rest obtained from reference TRBV7-7 and TRBJ2-2, is as follows: GAGVSQSPRYKVTKRGQDVTLRCDPISSHATLYWYQQALGQGPEFLTYFNYEAQPDKSGLPSDRFSAERPEGSISTLTIQRTEQRDSAMYRCASSRSRGKDTGELFFGEGSRLTVL.

The chain combines TRBV30 with TRBJ2-3; TRBD2 agrees at 15 bases. The V gene end was trimmed by 2 bases and the J gene end by 5 bases; junction bases not matched to a gene: 5. Germline-derived CDR1 and CDR2 are GTSNPN and SVGIG (reference sequence). CDR3 length: 16 residues. The CDR3 spells CAWSFGLAGGVDTQYF. CDR3 coding DNA: TGTGCCTGGAGTTTTGGACTAGCGGGGGGGGTAGATACGCAGTATTTT. The full variable domain, in which reference TRBV30 and TRBJ2-3 provide the parts outside the CDR3, is SQTIHQWPATLVQPVGSPLSLECTVEGTSNPNLYWYRQAAGRGLQLLFYSVGIGQISSEVPQNLSASRPQDRQFILSSKKLLLSDSGFYLCAWSFGLAGGVDTQYFGPGTRLTVL.

The chain employs TRBV19 and TRBJ1-4; maybe TRBD1 (6 bases). Per the germline V gene, CDR1 is LNHDA and CDR2 is SQIVND (reference sequence). Trimming removed 2 bases at V and 0 bases at J, with 10 bases between. This CDR3 spans 16 amino acids. In DNA, the CDR3 is TGTGCCAGTAGTATACAAGGGGGGACAACTAATGAAAAACTGTTTTTT. It specifies CASSIQGGTTNEKLFF.

This clone was observed a handful of times. This sequence joins TRBV9 and TRBJ2-3; D gene unclear. CDR1 is SGDLS and CDR2 is YYNGEE in the germline V gene. The CDR3 is 15 residues long. Trimming took off 4 bases at V and 6 bases at J, with 18 bases between the two ends. This CDR3 reads CASSPGSKVDDTQYF. The CDR3 nucleotides are TGTGCCAGCAGCCCGGGCTCTAAGGTCGATGATACGCAGTATTTT.

The sample holds one count of this clone. J is TRBJ2-2 and V is TRBV19; D is perhaps TRBD1 or TRBD2 (5 bases each). V lost 4 bases and J 3 bases, leaving 21 bases between the germline ends. This CDR3 has 18 amino acids. The germline V gene has CDR1 LNHDA and CDR2 SQIVND (reference sequence). The CDR3 DNA sequence: TGTGCCAGTAGTACGCCCCTTGCCCAACTGGGGGACACCGGGGAGCTGTTTTTT. Its translation: CASSTPLAQLGDTGELFF.

This clone was counted only a few times. The chain has TRBV19 and TRBJ2-1; 8 positions agree with TRBD1. Trimming removed 6 bases from V and 8 bases from J; junction bases left unmatched: 9. This CDR3 region has 14 residues. The V gene's germline CDR1 is LNHDA and CDR2 SQIVND (reference sequence). The CDR3 sequence: CASRKPGQAHEQFF. DNA for the CDR3: TGTGCCAGTAGAAAACCGGGACAGGCTCATGAGCAGTTCTTC.

Only a few counts were recorded for this clone. Other DNA variants within this sample encode the same CDR3. The genes are TRBV19 and TRBJ2-1; 10 nucleotides agree with TRBD2. The CDR3 runs 15 residues. CDR1 is LNHDA, CDR2 SQIVND, per germline (reference sequence). Germline trimming cut 2 bases from V and 3 bases from J; bases unmatched to any gene: 1. CDR3 loop: CASSITSGNYNEQFF. The CDR3 DNA follows: TGTGCCAGTAGTATAACTAGCGGGAACTACAATGAGCAGTTCTTC. Supplemented by reference TRBV19 and TRBJ2-1, the full variable domain reads DGGITQSPKYLFRKEGQNVTLSCEQNLNHDAMYWYRQDPGQGLRLIYYSQIVNDFQKGDIAEGYSVSREKKESFPLTVTSAQKNPTAFYLCASSITSGNYNEQFFGPGTRLTVL.

CDR3 protein: CASSYPLEGSLVGYF. The CDR3 coding sequence is TGTGCCAGCAGTTACCCACTGGAGGGCTCCCTGGTTGGGTACTTC. The J gene is TRBJ2-7, the V gene TRBV6-8; D might be TRBD2 (6 bases). Trimming cost V 2 bases and J 12 bases, with 23 bases left between them. CDR1 and CDR2 (germline): MNHGY, SAAAGT. The CDR3 spans 15 residues.

This chain uses TRBV19 with TRBJ1-2, with D tentatively TRBD1 (5 bases). V dropped 8 bases and J dropped 1 base, with 11 bases sitting between them. This CDR3 is built from 13 residues. The germline CDR1 and CDR2 sequences are LNHDA and SQIVND (reference sequence). The CDR3 region is CASSGPFNYGYTF. The CDR3 DNA reads TGTGCCAGTTCGGGGCCCTTTAACTATGGCTACACCTTC.

This rearrangement joins TRBV18 to TRBJ2-1, with 11 bases identical to TRBD2. The V and J ends lost 1 base and 1 base, in that order; junction bases with no gene match: 3. The CDR3 spans 17 residues. Germline loops: CDR1 KGHSH, CDR2 LQKENI. The CDR3 is CASSPLASGRSYNEQFF. CDR3 DNA sequence: TGTGCCAGCTCACCACTCGCTAGCGGGAGGTCCTACAATGAGCAGTTCTTC.

This clone is labeled as medium-sized (0.01 to 0.1%). V and J are TRBV19 and TRBJ2-7; 10 bases agree with TRBD2. Per the germline V gene, CDR1 is LNHDA and CDR2 is SQIVND (reference sequence). The V segment lost 4 bases and the J segment 6 bases; nucleotides outside the gene matches: 6. This CDR3 has 14 amino acids. The CDR3 spells CASSRAGGSFEQYF. The CDR3 DNA sequence: TGTGCCAGTAGTAGAGCGGGAGGGAGCTTCGAGCAGTACTTC.